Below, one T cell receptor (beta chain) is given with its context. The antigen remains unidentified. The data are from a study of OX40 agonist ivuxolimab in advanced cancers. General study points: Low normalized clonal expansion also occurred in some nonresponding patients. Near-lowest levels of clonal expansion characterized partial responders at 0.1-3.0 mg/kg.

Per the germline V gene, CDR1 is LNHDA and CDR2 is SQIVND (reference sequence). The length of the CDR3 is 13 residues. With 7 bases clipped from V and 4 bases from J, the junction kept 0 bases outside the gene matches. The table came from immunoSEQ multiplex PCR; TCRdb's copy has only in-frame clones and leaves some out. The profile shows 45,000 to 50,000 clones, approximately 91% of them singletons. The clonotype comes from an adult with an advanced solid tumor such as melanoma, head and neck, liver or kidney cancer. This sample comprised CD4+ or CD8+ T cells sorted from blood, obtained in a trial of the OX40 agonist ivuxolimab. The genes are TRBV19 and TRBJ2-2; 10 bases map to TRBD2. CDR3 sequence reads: CASIAGGTGELFF. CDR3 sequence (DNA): TGTGCCAGTATAGCGGGGGGCACCGGGGAGCTGTTTTTT.